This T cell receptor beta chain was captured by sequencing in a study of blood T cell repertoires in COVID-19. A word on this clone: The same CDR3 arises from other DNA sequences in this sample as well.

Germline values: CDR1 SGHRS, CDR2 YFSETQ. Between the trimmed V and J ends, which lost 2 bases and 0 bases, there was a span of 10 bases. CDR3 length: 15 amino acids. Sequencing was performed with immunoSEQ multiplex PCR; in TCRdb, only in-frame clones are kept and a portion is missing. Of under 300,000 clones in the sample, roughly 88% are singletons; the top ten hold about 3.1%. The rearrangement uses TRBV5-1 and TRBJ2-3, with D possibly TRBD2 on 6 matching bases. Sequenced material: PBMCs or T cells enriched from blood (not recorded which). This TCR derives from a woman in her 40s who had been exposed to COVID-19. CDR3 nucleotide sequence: TGCGCCAGCAGCTTACGGGGGACTAGCACAGATACGCAGTATTTT. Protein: CASSLRGTSTDTQYF. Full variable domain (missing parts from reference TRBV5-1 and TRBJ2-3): KAGVTQTPRYLIKTRGQQVTLSCSPISGHRSVSWYQQTPGQGLQFLFEYFSETQRNKGNFPGRFSGRQFSNSRSEMNVSTLELGDSALYLCASSLRGTSTDTQYFGPGTRLTVL.